By its share, the clone carrying this TCR beta chain is medium-sized. Its specificity is unknown. The record originates from a study of vaccination effects on CD4 cells after COVID-19. Whole-study context: Researchers obtained post-vaccine samples at a median of 72 days past the second dose. Study-wide results and caveats: Clones arising from infection and from vaccination showed marked clonal contraction late after vaccination. There was only 1 of 255 vaccine-induced clones in healthy vaccinees that cross-reacted with common cold coronaviruses.

Sequenced by immunoSEQ multiplex PCR; TCRdb stores in-frame clones only, minus some. This table holds about 13,000 clones, approximately 72% found once. This CDR3 spans 14 amino acids. Germline V CDR1 and CDR2: MNHEY, SVGAGI. Trimming shortened V by 4 bases and J by 7 bases, and 17 bases separated the two germline ends. ViraFEST assay sequencing came after antigen-specific CD4+ T cells were expanded with viral peptide pools. CD4+ T cells were isolated after around 10 days of culture. Participants were vaccinated with two doses of either the BNT162b2 or mRNA-1273 vaccine. The sample in question was CD4+ T cells from PBMCs cultured with SARS-CoV-2 spike peptides, obtained after COVID-19 vaccination. The chain carries TRBV6-5 and TRBJ2-7; TRBD2 is a possible D gene (6 bases). The sequence derives from a human donor who received a COVID-19 vaccine. The CDR3 protein is CASSSPRRGGEQYF. Here the CDR3 DNA reads TGTGCCAGCAGTTCCCCTAGGCGCGGAGGGGAGCAGTACTTC.